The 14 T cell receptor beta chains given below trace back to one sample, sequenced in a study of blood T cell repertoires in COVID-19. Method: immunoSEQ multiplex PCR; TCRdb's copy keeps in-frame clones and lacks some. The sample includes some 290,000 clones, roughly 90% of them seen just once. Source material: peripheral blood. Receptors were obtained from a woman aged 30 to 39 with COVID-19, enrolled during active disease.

The CDR3 DNA reads as TGTGCCAGCAGCGTAGGCCGGGACAGGGGGGCGCAGGACGAGCAGTACTTC. It is translated as CASSVGRDRGAQDEQYF. The chain has TRBV9 and TRBJ2-7, with 11 nucleotides matching TRBD1. Germline V gene data show CDR1 as SGDLS and CDR2 as YYNGEE. V shed 0 bases, J shed 5 bases, and the junction held 10 bases outside the gene matches. This CDR3 is 17 amino acids long.

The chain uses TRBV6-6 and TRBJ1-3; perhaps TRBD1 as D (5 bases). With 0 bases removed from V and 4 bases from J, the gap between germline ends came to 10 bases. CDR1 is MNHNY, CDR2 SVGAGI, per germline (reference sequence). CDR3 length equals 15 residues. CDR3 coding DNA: TGTGCCAGCAGTTACTCAGCAGGGAGGGGAAACACCATATATTTT. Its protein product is CASSYSAGRGNTIYF.

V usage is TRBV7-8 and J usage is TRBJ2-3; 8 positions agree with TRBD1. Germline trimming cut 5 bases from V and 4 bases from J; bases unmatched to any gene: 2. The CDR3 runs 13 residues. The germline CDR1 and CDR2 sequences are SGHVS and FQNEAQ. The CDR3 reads CASSMDRADTQYF. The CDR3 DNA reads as TGTGCCAGCAGCATGGACAGGGCAGATACGCAGTATTTT.

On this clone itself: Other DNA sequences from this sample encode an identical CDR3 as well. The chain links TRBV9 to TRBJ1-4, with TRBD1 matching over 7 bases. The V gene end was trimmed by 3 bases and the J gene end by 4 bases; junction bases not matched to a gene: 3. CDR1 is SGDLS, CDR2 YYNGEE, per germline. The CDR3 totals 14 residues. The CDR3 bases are TGTGCCAGCAGCGCGGGACAGATTAATGAAAAACTGTTTTTT. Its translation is CASSAGQINEKLFF. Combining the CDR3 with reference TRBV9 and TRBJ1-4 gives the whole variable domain DSGVTQTPKHLITATGQRVTLRCSPRSGDLSVYWYQQSLDQGLQFLIQYYNGEERAKGNILERFSAQQFPDLHSELNLSSLELGDSALYFCASSAGQINEKLFFGSGTQLSVL.

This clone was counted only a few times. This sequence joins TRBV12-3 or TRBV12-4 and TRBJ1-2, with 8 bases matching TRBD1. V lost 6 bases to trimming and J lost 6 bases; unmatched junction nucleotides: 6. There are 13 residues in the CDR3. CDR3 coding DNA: TGTGCCAGCAGGCAGACAGGGGAGGATGGCTACACCTTC. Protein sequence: CASRQTGEDGYTF.

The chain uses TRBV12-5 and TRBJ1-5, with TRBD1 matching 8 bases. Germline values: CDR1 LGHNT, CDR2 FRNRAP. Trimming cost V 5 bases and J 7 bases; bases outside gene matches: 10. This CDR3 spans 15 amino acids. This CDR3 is CASGPSGGAGQPQHF. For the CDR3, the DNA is TGTGCTAGTGGTCCATCAGGGGGCGCGGGCCAGCCCCAGCATTTT.

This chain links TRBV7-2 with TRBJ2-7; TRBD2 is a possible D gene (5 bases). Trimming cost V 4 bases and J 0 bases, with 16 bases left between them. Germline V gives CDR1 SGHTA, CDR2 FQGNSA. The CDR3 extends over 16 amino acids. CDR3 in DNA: TGTGCCAGCAGCTCAAGGGAGAACGGTTTCTCCTACGAGCAGTACTTC. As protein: CASSSRENGFSYEQYF.

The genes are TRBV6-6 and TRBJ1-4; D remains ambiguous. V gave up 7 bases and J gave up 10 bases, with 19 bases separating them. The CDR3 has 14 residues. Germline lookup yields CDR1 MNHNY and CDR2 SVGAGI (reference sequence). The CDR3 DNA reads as TGTGCCAGCAATGATGAAAGGAGGTACGGAAAACTGTTTTTT. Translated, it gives CASNDERRYGKLFF.

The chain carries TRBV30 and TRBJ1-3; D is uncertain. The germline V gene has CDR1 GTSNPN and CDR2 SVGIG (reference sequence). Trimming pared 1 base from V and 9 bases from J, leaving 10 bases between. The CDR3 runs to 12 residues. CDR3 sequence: CAWSGGFGTIYF. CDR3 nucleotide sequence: TGTGCCTGGAGTGGAGGGTTCGGCACCATATATTTT.

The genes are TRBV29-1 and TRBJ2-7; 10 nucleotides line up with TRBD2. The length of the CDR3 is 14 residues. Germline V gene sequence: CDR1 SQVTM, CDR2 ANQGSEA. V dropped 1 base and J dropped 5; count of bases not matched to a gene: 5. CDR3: CSVEGLAGVHEQYF. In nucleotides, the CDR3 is TGCAGCGTTGAAGGGCTAGCGGGAGTTCACGAGCAGTACTTC.

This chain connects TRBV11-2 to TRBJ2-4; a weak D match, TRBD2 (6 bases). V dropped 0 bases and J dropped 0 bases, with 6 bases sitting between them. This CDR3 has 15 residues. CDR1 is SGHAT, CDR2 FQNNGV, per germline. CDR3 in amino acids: CASSLEGGAKNIQYF. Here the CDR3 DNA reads TGTGCCAGCAGCTTAGAGGGGGGAGCCAAAAACATTCAGTACTTC.

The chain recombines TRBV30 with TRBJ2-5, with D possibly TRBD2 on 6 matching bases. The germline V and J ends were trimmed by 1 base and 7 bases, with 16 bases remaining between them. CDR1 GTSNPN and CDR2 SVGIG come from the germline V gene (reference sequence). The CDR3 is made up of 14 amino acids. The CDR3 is CAWSGLGVPGTQYF. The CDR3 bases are TGTGCCTGGAGTGGACTAGGAGTGCCGGGGACCCAGTACTTC.

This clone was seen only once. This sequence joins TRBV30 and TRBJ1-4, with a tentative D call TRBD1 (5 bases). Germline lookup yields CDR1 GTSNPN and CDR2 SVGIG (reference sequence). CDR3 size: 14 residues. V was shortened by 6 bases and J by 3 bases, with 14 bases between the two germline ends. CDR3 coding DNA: TGTGCCTGTTCCGGGGGGACGGCTAATGAAAAACTGTTTTTT. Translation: CACSGGTANEKLFF.

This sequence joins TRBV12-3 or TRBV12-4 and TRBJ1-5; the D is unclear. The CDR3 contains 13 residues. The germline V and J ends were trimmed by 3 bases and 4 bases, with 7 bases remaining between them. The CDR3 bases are TGTGCCAGCAGTTTTTATCAGAATCAGCCCCAGCATTTT. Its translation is CASSFYQNQPQHF.